This T cell receptor (beta chain) was captured by sequencing in a study of T-cell reconstitution after alpha-beta-depleted transplantation in children. V shed 6 bases and J shed 0 bases, with 12 bases lying between them. This CDR3 is 14 amino acids long. From germline, CDR1 is DFQATT and CDR2 SNEGSKA (reference sequence). TCRbeta library construction was performed incorporating unique molecular identifiers. TCRdb redid the calling of the PCR reads with MiXCR, one entry per CDR3 protein. There are some 140,000 distinct CDR3 sequences in the sample; about 9.9% occur only once, and 24% lies in the top ten. Overall study results and limits: At around two months after transplant, the alpha-beta T cells were reportedly derived from several hundred expanded clones that came from non-depleted graft cells. Hyperexpanded clones declined; after one year, newly produced T cells mostly supplied diversity.

This clonotype was counted ten times or more. Its antigen is currently unknown. The chain joins TRBV20-1 to TRBJ1-5; perhaps TRBD1 as D (6 bases). The source is a girl less than two years old who had a stem cell transplant for combined immunodeficiency, so the T cells may come from the graft donor. The sequencing here drew on PBMCs, mostly from graft donor cells, taken 180 days after TCRalphabeta/CD19-depleted stem cell transplant. The CDR3 sequence is CSASTGFSNQPQHF. CDR3 DNA: TGCAGTGCGAGCACAGGGTTTAGCAATCAGCCCCAGCATTTT.